This record looks at one T cell receptor beta chain sequence and its context. Its antigen remains unidentified. Within one base of it there is no much larger clone, and no base qualities were kept. The immunoSEQ Assay, a bias-controlled multiplex PCR, was used to amplify TCRbeta CDR3 regions from genomic DNA. In the paper's pipeline: The number of nucleated cells in each sample was estimated from the amplification of reference gene primers within the assay. To quantify the absolute abundance of each unique TCRbeta CDR3 rearrangement, sequence reads were collapsed and filtered. For each sample, productive Simpson clonality was calculated by taking the square root of Simpson's diversity index across productive rearrangements. In its TCRdb copy, this immuneACCESS table keeps in-frame sequences only and misses some clones. Where compared with another copy, unresolved V genes explain less than half of these, and the others have no known cause. The DNA gave D and trimming, while V, J and clone size come from that table. This sample comprises a few hundred thousand clones, more than 80% of them detected only once. The ten biggest clones cover just under 6.5% of the sample.

At one collaborating source in Seattle, patients were enrolled during active infection and were followed longitudinally through the course of disease. Whole blood was collected in K2EDTA tubes by collaborating institutions according to the institutions' own protocols. Collaborator samples were shipped for TCRbeta analysis as frozen whole blood, isolated PBMCs, or DNA extracted from either sample type. The data derive from a study of blood T cell repertoires in COVID-19 (TCRdb year 2020). Notes on the research overall: The collaborator samples originated in the United States, Italy and Spain and spanned the acute and convalescent phases of COVID-19. The material from the prospective study consisted of cDNA or gDNA derived from T cells, B-cell-depleted T cells, or PBMCs. Subjects who had been exposed to COVID-19, were actively infected with it, or had recovered from it provided the deeply sampled blood TCRbeta repertoires that made up the dataset. The repertoires were made available in a free public database intended to serve as a resource for research on the immune response to SARS-CoV-2. Samples came from the ongoing ImmuneRACE study (first 160 participants) plus 1,254 subjects from 6 global collaborators. The sample metadata nearly always contained a de-identified subject ID, COVID-19 status, age in years and sex. Where available, HLA class I and class II types were taken from metadata supplied by the sample provider and were not determined by assay-based typing. Results and caveats for the whole study, not just this receptor: The amount of clinical and demographic metadata varied by source and participant and was provided uncurated.

The CDR3 runs 14 amino acids, cysteine and phenylalanine included. Only CDR3 DNA is held: 42 bases, read in frame from base 1. V was cut back by 2 bases and J by 0 bases, leaving a gap of 6 bases between them. Sequences LNHDA (CDR1) and SQIVND (CDR2) are obtained from the germline V gene (reference sequence). The specimen sequenced was peripheral blood. This chain joins TRBV19 to TRBJ2-3, and perhaps TRBD1 as D gene, on 5 matching bases. This clonotype was sampled from a woman between 50 and 59 years old with COVID-19, enrolled during active disease. The encoded CDR3 is CASSIRGSTDTQYF. The bases read TGTGCCAGTAGTATAAGGGGAAGCACAGATACGCAGTATTTT. Joined to the reference TRBV19 and TRBJ2-3 proteins, this CDR3 gives the full variable domain: DGGITQSPKYLFRKEGQNVTLSCEQNLNHDAMYWYRQDPGQGLRLIYYSQIVNDFQKGDIAEGYSVSREKKESFPLTVTSAQKNPTAFYLCASSIRGSTDTQYFGPGTRLTVL.